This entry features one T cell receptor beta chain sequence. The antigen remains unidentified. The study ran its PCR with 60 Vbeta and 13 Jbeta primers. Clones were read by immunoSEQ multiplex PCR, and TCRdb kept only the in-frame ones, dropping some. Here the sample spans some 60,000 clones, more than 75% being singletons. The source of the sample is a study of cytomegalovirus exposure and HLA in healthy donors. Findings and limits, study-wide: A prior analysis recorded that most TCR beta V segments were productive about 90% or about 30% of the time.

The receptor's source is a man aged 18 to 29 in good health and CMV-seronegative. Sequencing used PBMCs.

The CDR3 is CASSRAGQSSNQPQHF. The CDR3 DNA reads as TGTGCCAGCAGCAGGGCGGGCCAATCTAGCAATCAGCCCCAGCATTTT. The V gene is TRBV5-5, the J gene TRBJ1-5, with no clear D. Germline CDR1 and CDR2: SGHKS and YYEKEE (reference sequence). The CDR3 extends over 16 amino acids. V lost 4 bases, J lost 0 bases, and 14 bases lay in between.